This TCR beta chain was sequenced for a study of shared clonotypes between healthy human individuals. Turning to this clone: As yet, its antigen is unknown.

Repertoires were generated with immunoSEQ multiplex PCR, while TCRdb's copy carries only in-frame clones and drops some. The sample yields hundreds of thousands of clones, 72% seen once. Notes on the study in general: The generation probabilities recorded for non-shared clonotypes fell below those of clonotypes shared by all four donors.

The source material was memory CD4+ T cells sorted from blood. The subset was: CD45RA-negative fraction. This receptor was obtained from a woman in her twenties or thirties in good health.

DNA for the CDR3: TGTGCCAGCTCACTCCGGGAATCCGGGACAGGGGCCAGCACAGATACGCAGTATTTT. Translation: CASSLRESGTGASTDTQYF. The rearrangement links TRBV18 to TRBJ2-3, with 10 positions matching TRBD1. This CDR3 is 19 amino acids long. Germline V gene data show CDR1 as KGHSH and CDR2 as LQKENI. Trimming removed 4 bases from V and 0 bases from J; junction bases left unmatched: 13.